This TCR beta chain was sequenced during a study of blood T cell repertoires in COVID-19. Sequencing was performed with immunoSEQ multiplex PCR; in TCRdb, only in-frame clones are kept and a portion is missing. The sample lists more than 75,000 clones; roughly 78% were seen once. Only one count was recorded for this clone. The CDR3 sequence is 15 residues long. Germline V gene lookup returns CDR1 SGHDT and CDR2 YYEEEE. V was cut by 2 bases and J by 1 base, with 13 bases left in between. The sequenced sample consisted of peripheral blood. The TCR originated in a man in his sixties with acute or convalescent COVID-19. The chain carries TRBV5-6 and TRBJ2-7; D call uncertain. The CDR3 nucleotides read TGTGCCAGCAGCTTTTCCCTAGTCCGTTCCTACGAGCAGTACTTC. Protein product: CASSFSLVRSYEQYF.